The T cell receptor beta chain under discussion was sequenced for a study of blood T cell repertoires in COVID-19. At the level of the study: Both acute and convalescent COVID-19 samples were obtained from the United States, Italy and Spain. T cells, B-cell-depleted T cells, or PBMCs supplied cDNA or gDNA.

V trimming: 8 bases; J trimming: 4 bases; junction bases outside the gene matches: 11. CDR1 and CDR2 (germline): SNHLY, FYNNEI. The CDR3 consists of 14 residues. Original analysis: Amplification of reference gene primers provided the estimated nucleated cell counts. Sequencing was performed with immunoSEQ multiplex PCR; in TCRdb, only in-frame clones are kept and a portion is missing. V, J and clone size reflect that table, while D and trimming were determined from the DNA. Of approximately 110,000 clones listed, approximately 86% are singletons. This clone was picked up one time. This chain links TRBV2 with TRBJ2-7; TRBD1 matches 7 bases. The clonotype was recovered from a man in his forties with acute or convalescent COVID-19. The sample comprised peripheral blood. CDR3 loop: CASGDRTGRYEQYF. CDR3 nucleotide sequence: TGTGCCAGCGGGGATCGGACAGGCCGTTACGAGCAGTACTTC. The full variable domain, completed using reference TRBV2 and TRBJ2-7, is EPEVTQTPSHQVTQMGQEVILRCVPISNHLYFYWYRQILGQKVEFLVSFYNNEISEKSEIFDDQFSVERPDGSNFTLKIRSTKLEDSAMYFCASGDRTGRYEQYFGPGTRLTVT.